Shown below are 11 T cell receptor beta chains from a single sample sequenced in a study of shared clonotypes between healthy human individuals. Profiling relied on immunoSEQ multiplex PCR, and the TCRdb table lists in-frame clones only, not all of them. This sample has a few hundred thousand clones, with roughly 80% found just once. Sequenced: PBMCs. The receptors stem from a woman aged 40 to 50 in good health. Some clones in this sample may be carry-over from other donors' samples.

This clone has only a few counts. A read error is likely here: a far larger clone is one base away. The sample contains more than one DNA sequence encoding this CDR3. The V call is TRBV29-1, the J call TRBJ1-1, with TRBD1 matching 12 bases. There are 13 residues in the CDR3. The germline V gene has CDR1 SQVTM and CDR2 ANQGSEA. The CDR3 nucleotides read TGCAGCGTGGGGACAGGGGGCAACACTGAAGCCTTCTTT. The encoded protein is CSVGTGGNTEAFF.

This chain uses TRBV28 with TRBJ2-7; 7 bases are shared with TRBD2. The J call may not be correct, given that the DNA end is closer to TRBJ2-1. This CDR3 comprises 15 residues. Germline CDR1 reads MDHEN; CDR2 reads SYDVKM. The CDR3 bases are TGTGCCAGCAGTTTGTTCCTAGCGGAGAACAATGAGCAGTTCTTC. As protein: CASSLFLAENNEQFF.

V gene TRBV30 combines with J gene TRBJ2-3; 11 nucleotides match TRBD2. Germline values: CDR1 GTSNPN, CDR2 SVGIG (reference sequence). Unmatched junction bases numbered 7, after V lost 5 bases and J lost 0 bases. The CDR3 has 16 residues. CDR3 DNA: TGTGCCTGGTTAGCGGGAGGGTCTTCTAGCACAGATACGCAGTATTTT. Translating it yields CAWLAGGSSSTDTQYF. Full variable domain (remainder filled in from reference TRBV30 and TRBJ2-3): SQTIHQWPATLVQPVGSPLSLECTVEGTSNPNLYWYRQAAGRGLQLLFYSVGIGQISSEVPQNLSASRPQDRQFILSSKKLLLSDSGFYLCAWLAGGSSSTDTQYFGPGTRLTVL.

The chain recombines TRBV18 with TRBJ2-3, with D possibly being TRBD1 or TRBD2 (6 bases each). V dropped 3 bases and J dropped 1 base, with 14 bases sitting between them. Germline CDR1 is KGHSH and CDR2 is LQKENI. The CDR3 runs to 16 residues. This chain's CDR3 is CASSPTGKRGTDTQYF. The CDR3 nucleotides read TGTGCCAGCTCACCTACAGGGAAGCGGGGCACAGATACGCAGTATTTT.

This clone was seen ten or more times. The J gene is TRBJ1-2, the V gene TRBV29-1, with D unclear. There are 14 residues in the CDR3. Trimming removed 3 bases from V and 2 bases from J, with 13 bases in between. Germline CDR1 and CDR2: SQVTM and ANQGSEA. The CDR3 loop reads CSVDSLIPNYGYTF. In DNA form, the CDR3 reads TGCAGCGTTGACTCGCTGATACCCAACTATGGCTACACCTTC.

The CDR3 loop reads CASSLSNSEQYF. Written as DNA, the CDR3 is TGTGCCAGCAGCTTGTCCAACTCCGAGCAGTACTTC. The chain uses TRBV7-9 and TRBJ2-7, with D uncertain. Trimming pared 3 bases from V and 6 bases from J, leaving 9 bases between. This CDR3 is built from 12 residues. Germline V gives CDR1 SEHNR, CDR2 FQNEAQ (reference sequence).

The rearrangement uses TRBV18 and TRBJ2-1; D is perhaps TRBD1 (6 bases). Trimming removed 5 bases at V and 4 bases at J, with 18 bases between. The CDR3 is 16 amino acids. CDR1 KGHSH and CDR2 LQKENI come from the germline V gene. CDR3 protein: CASSSRGGEGYNEQFF. In DNA, the CDR3 is TGTGCCAGCTCATCCCGAGGGGGAGAGGGGTACAATGAGCAGTTCTTC. Full variable domain (outside the CDR3, taken from reference TRBV18 and TRBJ2-1): NAGVMQNPRHLVRRRGQEARLRCSPMKGHSHVYWYRQLPEEGLKFMVYLQKENIIDESGMPKERFSAEFPKEGPSILRIQQVVRGDSAAYFCASSSRGGEGYNEQFFGPGTRLTVL.

For this clone: The likely explanation is a read error, given a far larger clone one base away. The CDR3 reads CASPDSVGGETQYF. CDR3 DNA sequence: TGTGCCAGCCCTGACAGCGTGGGGGGAGAGACCCAGTACTTC. This rearrangement joins TRBV18 to TRBJ2-5, with D possibly being TRBD2 (6 bases). V dropped 8 bases and J dropped 4 bases, with 17 bases sitting between them. Looked up from germline, CDR1 is KGHSH and CDR2 is LQKENI. The CDR3 spans 14 residues.

The rearrangement links TRBV4-2 to TRBJ2-1, with a weak D call TRBD2 (6 bases). This CDR3 contains 18 residues. Germline assignment: CDR1 LGHNA and CDR2 YNFKEQ. Trimming removed 1 base at V and 6 bases at J, with 22 bases between. The CDR3 DNA is TGTGCCAGCAGCCAAGGCATTCTGGCGGGGCCGGCGGGCAATGAGCAGTTCTTC. Translation gives CASSQGILAGPAGNEQFF.

This clone was observed a handful of times. The gene calls are TRBV15 and TRBJ1-1, with D hard to call. The CDR3 spans 13 residues. Deletions cut 3 bases from V and 4 bases from J, with 9 bases between. In germline, CDR1 is LNHNV, CDR2 YYDKDF (reference sequence). The CDR3 coding sequence is TGTGCCACCAGCAGTCTGCGGGGCACTGAAGCTTTCTTT. Translation gives CATSSLRGTEAFF.

The chain has TRBV5-4 and TRBJ2-3; 8 bases map to TRBD2. CDR1 is SGHNT, CDR2 YYREEE, per germline (reference sequence). This CDR3 comprises 15 residues. The ends lost 0 bases at V and 2 bases at J; junction bases unmatched: 2. The chain's CDR3 is CASSLAGGLTDTQYF. CDR3 DNA: TGTGCCAGCAGCTTGGCGGGAGGGCTCACAGATACGCAGTATTTT.